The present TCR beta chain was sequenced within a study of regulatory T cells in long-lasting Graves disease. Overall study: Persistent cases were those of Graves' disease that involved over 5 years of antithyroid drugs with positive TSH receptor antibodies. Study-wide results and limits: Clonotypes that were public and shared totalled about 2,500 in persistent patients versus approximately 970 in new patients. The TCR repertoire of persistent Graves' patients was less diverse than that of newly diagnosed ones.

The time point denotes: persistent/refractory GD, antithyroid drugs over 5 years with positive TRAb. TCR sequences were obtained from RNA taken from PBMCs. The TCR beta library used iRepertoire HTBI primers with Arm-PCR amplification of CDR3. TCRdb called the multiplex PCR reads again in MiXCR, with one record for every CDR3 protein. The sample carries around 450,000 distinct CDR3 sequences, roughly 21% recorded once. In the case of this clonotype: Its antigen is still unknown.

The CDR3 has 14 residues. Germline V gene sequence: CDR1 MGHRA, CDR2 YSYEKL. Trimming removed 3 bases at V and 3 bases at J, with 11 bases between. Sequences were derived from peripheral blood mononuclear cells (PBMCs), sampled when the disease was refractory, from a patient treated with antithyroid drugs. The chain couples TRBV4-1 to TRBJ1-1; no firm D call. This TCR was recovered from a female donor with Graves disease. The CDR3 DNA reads TGCGCCAGCAGCCAGGAGGATGGAGACACTGAAGCTTTCTTT. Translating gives CASSQEDGDTEAFF.